The clone carrying this TCR beta chain showed up just once. Profiling relied on immunoSEQ multiplex PCR, and the TCRdb table lists in-frame clones only, not all of them. The sample has 2 million to 2.5 million clones, just over 90% seen once; the top ten hold under 0.45%. The data were obtained in a study of shared clonotypes between healthy human individuals. J gave up 3 bases and V 0 bases, and 7 bases lay outside the gene matches. This CDR3 is 17 amino acids long. Germline loops: CDR1 SGDLS, CDR2 YYNGEE. The genes are TRBV9 and TRBJ2-3; 10 nucleotides align to TRBD2. What was sequenced was naive CD4+ T cells from PBMCs. The subset was: CD45RA+ positively selected. This clonotype originated in a man aged 18 to 35 in good health. Some clones in this sample may be carry-over from other donors' samples. CDR3 sequence: CASSVGWGAGGTDTQYF. The CDR3 DNA reads as TGTGCCAGCAGCGTAGGTTGGGGAGCGGGAGGGACAGATACGCAGTATTTT.